The next 10 T cell receptor beta chains were all read from a single sample in a study of T cell responses to AZD1222 COVID-19 vaccine. Measured with immunoSEQ multiplex PCR; TCRdb has only the in-frame clones, and not every one. In the table there are approximately 180,000 clones, 70% to 90% of which are singletons. Source: peripheral blood, taken on day 0 of AZD1222 vaccination. The receptors originated from an adult in good health.

The chain employs TRBV6-1 and TRBJ1-1, with no clear D. With 3 bases removed from V and 3 bases from J, the gap between germline ends came to 8 bases. Germline CDR1 is MNHNS and CDR2 is SASEGT. The CDR3 extends over 13 amino acids. The CDR3 region is CASSESRDTEAFF. In DNA form, the CDR3 reads TGTGCCAGCAGTGAGTCAAGGGACACTGAAGCTTTCTTT.

The chain carries TRBV30 and TRBJ1-1; D is ambiguous. The CDR3 runs to 11 residues. CDR1 is GTSNPN, CDR2 SVGIG, per germline (reference sequence). The V and J ends lost 1 base and 8 bases respectively, with 8 bases between them. CDR3 DNA: TGTGCCTGGAGTGATCTGGGGGAAGCTTTCTTT. It encodes CAWSDLGEAFF.

This CDR3 reads CASSQVVNEQFF. In DNA, the CDR3 is TGTGCCAGCAGCCAAGTGGTCAATGAGCAGTTCTTC. J is TRBJ2-1 and V is TRBV3-1 (or the pseudogene TRBV3-2), with unresolved D. Deletions cut 1 base from V and 6 bases from J, with 4 bases between. The CDR3 runs 12 residues. From germline, CDR1 is LGHDT and CDR2 YNNKEL (reference sequence).

This clone was recorded once. V usage is TRBV28 and J usage is TRBJ2-3; the D gene is possibly TRBD1 (5 bases). The CDR3 sequence is 16 residues long. The germline CDR1 and CDR2 sequences are MDHEN and SYDVKM. Trimming left V 2 bases short and J 4 bases short, with 16 bases between. Written as DNA, the CDR3 is TGTGCCAGCAGTTTAGTAATCGTAGGCAGGGCAGATACGCAGTATTTT. It translates to CASSLVIVGRADTQYF.

The CDR3 sequence: CASSLTGGGQPQHF. The CDR3 DNA sequence: TGTGCCAGCAGTCTTACAGGGGGTGGTCAGCCCCAGCATTTT. The V call is TRBV6-2 or TRBV6-3, the J call TRBJ1-5; 8 positions match TRBD1. V lost 5 bases, J lost 6 bases, and 6 bases stayed unmatched. The CDR3 contains 14 residues. CDR1 is MNHEY and CDR2 is SVGEGT in the germline V gene.

The chain has TRBV18 and TRBJ2-1, with 7 bases matching TRBD2. Germline CDR1 reads KGHSH; CDR2 reads LQKENI. The CDR3 extends over 16 amino acids. J gave up 0 bases and V 3 bases, and 5 bases lay outside the gene matches. As DNA, the CDR3 is TGTGCCAGCTCACCGTCTAGCGGAAGCTCCTACAATGAGCAGTTCTTC. This sequence encodes CASSPSSGSSYNEQFF.

The chain has TRBV7-9 and TRBJ2-7, with D perhaps matching TRBD1 (5 bases). Trimming pared 4 bases from V and 7 bases from J, leaving 17 bases between. This CDR3 contains 14 residues. CDR1 is SEHNR and CDR2 is FQNEAQ in the germline V gene (reference sequence). CDR3 residues: CASSSVGASGEQYV. The CDR3 DNA follows: TGTGCCAGCAGCTCAGTAGGGGCCAGTGGAGAGCAGTACGTC.

The rearrangement uses TRBV9 and TRBJ1-4; D might be TRBD1 (6 bases). Trimming removed 0 bases at V and 8 bases at J, with 11 bases between. The germline gives CDR1 SGDLS, CDR2 YYNGEE. This CDR3 region has 14 residues. CDR3 sequence reads: CASSVVQGEEKLFF. CDR3 in DNA: TGTGCCAGCAGCGTAGTACAGGGTGAAGAAAAACTGTTTTTT.

The chain has TRBV5-1 and TRBJ2-7, with 7 bases aligning to TRBD1. From germline, CDR1 is SGHRS and CDR2 YFSETQ. This CDR3 is 16 amino acids long. V dropped 0 bases and J dropped 3; count of bases not matched to a gene: 9. CDR3 nucleotide sequence: TGCGCCAGCAGCTTGGGCGCCTCACAGGGGCACTACGAGCAGTACTTC. This gives the protein CASSLGASQGHYEQYF.

The chain recombines TRBV10-3 with TRBJ1-6, with 7 positions matching TRBD1. In germline, CDR1 is ENHRY, CDR2 SYGVKD. Losses at the gene ends were 4 bases for V and 7 bases for J; bases not matched to a gene: 10. This CDR3 region has 16 residues. The CDR3 DNA reads TGTGCCATCAGTGCCCGACAGGGAGCAGGGAATTCACCCCTCCACTTT. Its translation: CAISARQGAGNSPLHF.